The rows below give T cell receptor beta chains drawn from one sample of a study of CD8 T cells in ankylosing spondylitis. TCRdb itself ran the 5' RACE reads through MiXCR, one entry per CDR3 protein. The top ten clones hold approximately 3.1% of a sample with about 120,000 distinct CDR3 sequences, roughly an eighth of them seen once. Sequences were obtained from blood, either unsorted or a sorted T cell fraction (not recorded which). The receptor set was obtained from a female donor with ankylosing spondylitis or in good health (not recorded which). Each CDR3 is given with its conserved first and last residue. The D gene is left open where the match is weak. Some rows mark clone size as missing; the rest say once, few, many or name a class of expanded clone.

size: .
D: .
V: TRBV4-1
J: TRBJ1-3
DNA: TGCGCCAGCAGCCAAGAAGGACTACTCTCTGGAAACACCATATATTTT
CDR3: CASSQEGLLSGNTIYF

size: few
D: .
V: TRBV5-4
J: TRBJ2-3
DNA: TGTGCCAGCAGCTTGGGTCTGGGGACTAGCACAGATACGCAGTATTTT
CDR3: CASSLGLGTSTDTQYF

size: many
D: TRBD1
V: TRBV7-9
J: TRBJ2-7
DNA: TGTGCCAGCAGCTTATACCTGGGGACAGGGTTCTACGAGCAGTACTTC
CDR3: CASSLYLGTGFYEQYF

size: .
D: TRBD2
V: TRBV29-1
J: TRBJ2-1
DNA: TGCAGCGTTTTAGCGGGAGGGTATAACTATGAGCAGTTCTTC
CDR3: CSVLAGGYNYEQFF

size: .
D: .
V: TRBV20-1
J: TRBJ1-3
DNA: TGCAGTGCTGCCTTCCTCGGGGGCACTGGAAACACCATATATTTT
CDR3: CSAAFLGGTGNTIYF

size: many
D: .
V: TRBV29-1
J: TRBJ2-1
DNA: TGCAGCGTCATAGCCTACAATGAGCAGTTCTTC
CDR3: CSVIAYNEQFF

size: large
D: TRBD1
V: TRBV28
J: TRBJ2-1
DNA: TGTGCCAGCAGTTCCGGGACAGATCGCAATGAGCAGTTCTTC
CDR3: CASSSGTDRNEQFF

size: many
D: .
V: TRBV7-9
J: TRBJ2-3
DNA: TGTGCCAGCAGCTCTGGGGGGGGCACCACCAGCACAGATACGCAGTATTTT
CDR3: CASSSGGGTTSTDTQYF

size: few
D: .
V: TRBV5-1
J: TRBJ1-4
DNA: TGCGCCAGCAGCTTAGGCAGCGATAATGAAAAACTGTTTTTT
CDR3: CASSLGSDNEKLFF

size: many
D: .
V: TRBV10-3
J: TRBJ2-3
DNA: TGTGCCATCAGGGGGGGCAGACAGCAGTATTTT
CDR3: CAIRGGRQQYF

size: .
D: .
V: TRBV5-5
J: TRBJ1-5
DNA: TGTGCCAGCAGCTTGGGTCAGGGGAACGGGAATCAGCCCCAGCATTTT
CDR3: CASSLGQGNGNQPQHF

size: .
D: .
V: TRBV7-2
J: TRBJ2-7
DNA: TGTGTCAGCAGCAAGGACAGTTACGAGCAGTACTTC
CDR3: CVSSKDSYEQYF

size: many
D: .
V: TRBV20-1
J: TRBJ2-7
DNA: TGCAGTGCCCTTAGGCCGACTTTTCCGGGACACCTGACCTACGAGCAGTACTTC
CDR3: CSALRPTFPGHLTYEQYF

size: .
D: .
V: TRBV7-3
J: TRBJ2-1
DNA: TGTGCCAGCAGCTCCGGGACTGACAATGAGCAGTTCTTC
CDR3: CASSSGTDNEQFF

size: many
D: .
V: TRBV29-1
J: TRBJ2-7
DNA: TGCAGCGTTGAATGGGGGTACGAGCAGTACTTC
CDR3: CSVEWGYEQYF

size: .
D: .
V: TRBV20-1
J: TRBJ1-6
DNA: TGCAGTGCTAGAGATGCGGCCAATTCACCCCTCCACTTT
CDR3: CSARDAANSPLHF